This T cell receptor (beta chain) was sequenced during a study of graft-versus-host responses after intestinal transplantation. Overall study: Multivisceral, liver-intestinal, or isolated intestinal transplants were received by the recipients. Anti-thymocyte globulin was used for induction in all recipients, who then took tacrolimus and steroids for around 3 years.

With respect to this clone: Its target is unknown.

Regarding the study as a whole: The study found high graft-versus-host to host-versus-graft clonal ratios in allografts of patients with graft-donor T cell macrochimerism.

Sequencing was performed with immunoSEQ multiplex PCR; in TCRdb, only in-frame clones are kept and a portion is missing. The repertoire has about 64,000 clones, roughly 90% of them found once; the top ten carry 6.5% to 7%. This TCR was sampled from a human patient who received an intestinal transplant, so some T cells may come from the graft donor. Specimen: bone marrow, collected approximately 100 weeks after intestinal transplantation.

Here the CDR3 DNA reads TGTGCCAGCAGCCAAGAAGGTTTAGGCGCCGGGGAGCTGTTTTTT. Protein: CASSQEGLGAGELFF. The chain links TRBV4-2 to TRBJ2-2; D call uncertain. Trimming pared 0 bases from V and 6 bases from J, leaving 11 bases between. The length of the CDR3 is 15 residues. Looked up from germline, CDR1 is LGHNA and CDR2 is YNFKEQ.